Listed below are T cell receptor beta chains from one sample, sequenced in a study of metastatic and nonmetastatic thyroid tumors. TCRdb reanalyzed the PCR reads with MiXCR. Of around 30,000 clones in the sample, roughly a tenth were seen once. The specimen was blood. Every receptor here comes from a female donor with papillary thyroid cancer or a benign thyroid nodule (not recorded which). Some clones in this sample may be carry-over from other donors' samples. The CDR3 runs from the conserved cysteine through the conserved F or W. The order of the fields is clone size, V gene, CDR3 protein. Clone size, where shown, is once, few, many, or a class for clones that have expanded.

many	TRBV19	CASSLGGSFRYNEQFF
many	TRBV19	CASSIDAASTDTQYF
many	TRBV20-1	CSARDLVGSSYEQYF
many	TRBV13	CASSLGAGANVLTF
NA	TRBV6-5	CASSYVDRGRDQETQYF
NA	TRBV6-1	CASTSGSPLHF
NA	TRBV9	CASSISPSVGEQYF
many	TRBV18	CASPYNIDRADGYTF
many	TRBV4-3	CASSLRPYMYEQYF
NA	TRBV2	CASRRGQQEQPQHF
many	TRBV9	CASSPVVSPYNEQFF
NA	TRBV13	CASSLRGVAYEQYF
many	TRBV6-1	CASMGAPGGTEAFF
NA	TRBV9	CASSVVATYTDTQYF
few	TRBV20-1	CSARNLDSSYEQYF
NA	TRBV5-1	CASSLASQGSYEQYF
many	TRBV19	CASSIIQGARAEQFF
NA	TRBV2	CASSAVCNQPQHF
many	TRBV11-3	CASSWTLGRNTEAFF
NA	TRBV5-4	CASSSTSGSTDTQYF
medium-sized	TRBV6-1	CASNKIGEGTEAFF
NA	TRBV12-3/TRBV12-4	CASSFQLRGYTF
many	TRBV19	CASSLTGTSPTQYF
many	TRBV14	CASSQSLQSKQYF
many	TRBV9	CASSAGTGTGVVQYF
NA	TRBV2	CASTRGQGSGANVLTF
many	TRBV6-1	CASRTPGLAGEDTQYF
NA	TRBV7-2	CASSLRTGYEQYF
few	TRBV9	CASSASPGTNSPLHF
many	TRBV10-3	CAIRGTTSSSYNEQFF
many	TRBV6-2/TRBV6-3	CASSLRGGWGELFF
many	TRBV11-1	CASSLRTGEANEQFF
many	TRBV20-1	CSALLAGGGMPYEQYF
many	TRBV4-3	CASSQDRGGADTQYF
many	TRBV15	CATSTQNLNIQYF
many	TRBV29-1	CSVEGREETQYF
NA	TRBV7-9	CASSTQPPGAGELFF
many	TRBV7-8	CASSLGDPEKLFF
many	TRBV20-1	CSAPVAGNTIYF